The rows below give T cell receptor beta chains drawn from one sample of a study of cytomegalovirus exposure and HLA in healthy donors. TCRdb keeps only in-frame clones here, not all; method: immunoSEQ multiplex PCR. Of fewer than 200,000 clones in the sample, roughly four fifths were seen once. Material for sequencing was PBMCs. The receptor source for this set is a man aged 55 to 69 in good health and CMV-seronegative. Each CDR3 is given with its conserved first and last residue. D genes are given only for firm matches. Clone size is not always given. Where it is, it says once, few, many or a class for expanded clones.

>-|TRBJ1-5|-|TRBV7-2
CASSLQGVGSPGEPQHF
TGTGCCAGCAGCCTCCAGGGAGTAGGGAGTCCGGGGGAGCCCCAGCATTTT
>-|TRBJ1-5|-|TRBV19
CASTLAGNNQPQHF
TGTGCCAGTACCCTTGCGGGGAACAATCAGCCCCAGCATTTT
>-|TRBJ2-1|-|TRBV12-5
CASGFLAGSSYNEQFF
TGTGCTAGTGGTTTCCTAGCCGGGAGCTCCTACAATGAGCAGTTCTTC
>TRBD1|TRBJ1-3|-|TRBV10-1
CASSTRTGSSGNTIYF
TGCGCCAGCAGTACCCGGACAGGTTCCTCTGGAAACACCATATATTTT
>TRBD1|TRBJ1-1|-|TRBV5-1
CASSARQGGAGAFF
TGCGCCAGCAGCGCAAGACAGGGAGGTGCCGGAGCTTTCTTT
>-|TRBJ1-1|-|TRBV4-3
CASSSHPGSNTEAFF
TGCGCCAGCAGCTCTCATCCGGGATCGAACACTGAAGCTTTCTTT
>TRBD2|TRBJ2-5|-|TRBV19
CASTHSGKETQYF
TGTGCCAGTACCCATAGCGGGAAGGAGACCCAGTACTTC
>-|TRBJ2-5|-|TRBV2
CATRQQETQYF
TGTGCCACCAGACAGCAAGAGACCCAGTACTTC
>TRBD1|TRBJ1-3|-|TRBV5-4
CASRMTGISSGNTIYF
TGTGCCAGCAGGATGACAGGGATCAGCTCTGGAAACACCATATATTTT
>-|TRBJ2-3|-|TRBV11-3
CASSLMAADTQYF
TGTGCCAGCAGCTTAATGGCGGCAGATACGCAGTATTTT
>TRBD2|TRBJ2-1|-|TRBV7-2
CASSRGTSGVAYNEQFF
TGTGCCAGCAGCAGAGGGACTAGCGGGGTCGCCTACAATGAGCAGTTCTTC
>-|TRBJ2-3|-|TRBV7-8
CASSLDRTDTQYF
TGTGCCAGCAGCTTAGACAGGACAGATACGCAGTATTTT
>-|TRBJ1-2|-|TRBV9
CASSPQGSRGYTF
TGTGCCAGCAGCCCTCAGGGGTCTCGGGGCTACACCTTC
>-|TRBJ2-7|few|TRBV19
CATQNAGFREQYF
TGTGCCACCCAAAATGCAGGGTTTCGCGAGCAGTACTTC
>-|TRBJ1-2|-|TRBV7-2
CASSLGPGGYTF
TGTGCCAGCAGCTTAGGTCCAGGCGGCTACACCTTC
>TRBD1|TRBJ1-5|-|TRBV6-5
CASSTTGAGNQPQHF
TGTGCCAGCAGCACAACAGGGGCGGGGAATCAGCCCCAGCATTTT
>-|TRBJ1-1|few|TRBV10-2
CASSEGSRRRQGSTEAFF
TGCGCCAGCAGTGAGGGGAGTAGGCGGAGGCAGGGGAGCACTGAAGCTTTCTTT